This T cell receptor beta chain originates from a study of blood T cell repertoires in COVID-19. Looking at the study overall: PBMCs, B-cell-depleted T cells, or T cells provided the cDNA or gDNA that made up the material.

The V and J ends lost 8 bases and 3 bases respectively, with 4 bases between them. CDR3 length: 10 amino acids. Germline V gives CDR1 SNHLY, CDR2 FYNNEI. Original methodology: Reference gene primer amplification in the assay estimated nucleated cell counts. The table came from immunoSEQ multiplex PCR; TCRdb's copy has only in-frame clones and leaves some out. For V, J and clone size, that table is used; D and trimming come from the DNA. The sample records 98,000 or so clones, 70% to 90% being singletons. The TCR sequence derives from a woman aged 55-70 years in a cohort sampled during active or convalescent COVID-19. The sequenced sample consisted of peripheral blood. The gene calls are TRBV2 and TRBJ1-2; D not resolved. For the CDR3, the DNA is TGTGCCAGCCTTGACTATGGCTACACCTTC. Protein product: CASLDYGYTF.